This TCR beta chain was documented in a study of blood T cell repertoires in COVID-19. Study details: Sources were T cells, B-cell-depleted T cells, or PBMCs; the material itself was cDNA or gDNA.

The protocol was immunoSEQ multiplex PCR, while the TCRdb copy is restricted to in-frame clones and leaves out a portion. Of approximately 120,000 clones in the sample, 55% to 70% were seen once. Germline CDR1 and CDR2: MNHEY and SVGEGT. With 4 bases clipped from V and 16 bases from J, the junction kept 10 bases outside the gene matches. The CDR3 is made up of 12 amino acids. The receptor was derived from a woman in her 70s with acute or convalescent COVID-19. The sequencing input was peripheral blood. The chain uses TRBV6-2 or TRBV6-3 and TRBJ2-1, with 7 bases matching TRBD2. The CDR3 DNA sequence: TGTGCCAGCAGTTCATTCCGGGGGGAGGGTTTCTTC. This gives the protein CASSSFRGEGFF.